A selection of T cell receptor beta chains follows, all from one sample in a study of cytomegalovirus exposure and HLA in healthy donors. The method was immunoSEQ multiplex PCR; TCRdb's version includes in-frame clones alone and lacks a portion of them. This sample has around 220,000 clones; roughly 70% occur once, and the top ten carry roughly 2%. Material for sequencing was PBMCs. The source of these receptors is a woman under 40 in good health and CMV-seronegative. Both conserved end residues are part of each CDR3. A D gene is named only where the DNA matches it firmly. The size field is filled for only some rows; it gives once, few, many or a size class.

d_call: .; clone_size: once; j_call: TRBJ1-5; v_call: TRBV25-1; cdr3_nt: TGTGCCAGCAGTGAGGCAGGGGATAGCAATCAGCCCCAGCATTTT; cdr3_aa: CASSEAGDSNQPQHF
d_call: .; clone_size: .; j_call: TRBJ2-7; v_call: TRBV6-1; cdr3_nt: TGTGCCAGCAGTGCGCAACAGGTGAGCGCCTACGAGCAGTACTTC; cdr3_aa: CASSAQQVSAYEQYF
d_call: TRBD1; clone_size: .; j_call: TRBJ2-7; v_call: TRBV5-1; cdr3_nt: TGCGCCAGCAGCCAGACAGGGATGGTCTACGAGCAGTACTTC; cdr3_aa: CASSQTGMVYEQYF
d_call: TRBD2; clone_size: .; j_call: TRBJ2-3; v_call: TRBV7-9; cdr3_nt: TGTGCCAGCACTAGAGGGGCGGGAGCAGATACGCAGTATTTT; cdr3_aa: CASTRGAGADTQYF
d_call: TRBD2; clone_size: few; j_call: TRBJ2-1; v_call: TRBV6-1; cdr3_nt: TGTGCCAGCAGTACCGGGACTAGCGGGGGCGCCGAGCAGTTCTTC; cdr3_aa: CASSTGTSGGAEQFF
d_call: .; clone_size: .; j_call: TRBJ2-7; v_call: TRBV7-9; cdr3_nt: TGTGCCAGCAGCTCCTCCAGGTTGGGACACCTAAGTGCTTCCTACGAGCAGTACTTC; cdr3_aa: CASSSSRLGHLSASYEQYF
d_call: .; clone_size: .; j_call: TRBJ1-5; v_call: TRBV11-2; cdr3_nt: TGTGCCAGCAGCCTCGGACAGAGCAATCAGCCCCAGCATTTT; cdr3_aa: CASSLGQSNQPQHF
d_call: TRBD1; clone_size: .; j_call: TRBJ1-2; v_call: TRBV7-9; cdr3_nt: TGTGCCAGCAGCCCCATTATCTATCGGACAGGGGACTTGTCGAATGGCTACACCTTC; cdr3_aa: CASSPIIYRTGDLSNGYTF
d_call: .; clone_size: .; j_call: TRBJ2-5; v_call: TRBV7-9; cdr3_nt: TGTTCCAGCAGCTTGATTACCGGGGAAGAGACCCAGTACTTC; cdr3_aa: CSSSLITGEETQYF
d_call: .; clone_size: .; j_call: TRBJ1-1; v_call: TRBV6-1; cdr3_nt: TGTGCCAGCAGTGAATGGGGGACAATTGCTGAAGCTTTCTTT; cdr3_aa: CASSEWGTIAEAFF
d_call: .; clone_size: .; j_call: TRBJ2-1; v_call: TRBV29-1; cdr3_nt: TGCAGCGTGAATGGGGGGGGCCTTAATGAGCAGTTCTTC; cdr3_aa: CSVNGGGLNEQFF
d_call: TRBD2; clone_size: .; j_call: TRBJ2-2; v_call: TRBV5-4; cdr3_nt: TGTGCCAGCGGGCGGGGGACGAACACCGGGGAGCTGTTTTTT; cdr3_aa: CASGRGTNTGELFF
d_call: .; clone_size: few; j_call: TRBJ2-2; v_call: TRBV19; cdr3_nt: TGTGCCAGTAGTATTCAAGAGGGGGAGCTGTTTTTT; cdr3_aa: CASSIQEGELFF
d_call: .; clone_size: .; j_call: TRBJ1-3; v_call: TRBV5-1; cdr3_nt: TGCGCCAGCAGCTTGGAGCCGATAAGCTCTGGAAACACCATATATTTT; cdr3_aa: CASSLEPISSGNTIYF
d_call: .; clone_size: .; j_call: TRBJ1-2; v_call: TRBV25-1; cdr3_nt: TGTGCCAGCAGTGAATATCAGGCCAGACCTTATGGCTACACCTTC; cdr3_aa: CASSEYQARPYGYTF
d_call: TRBD2; clone_size: .; j_call: TRBJ2-3; v_call: TRBV7-6; cdr3_nt: TGTGCCAGCAGCTTCCGTCTAGCGGGGGATGGCACAGATACGCAGTATTTT; cdr3_aa: CASSFRLAGDGTDTQYF
d_call: TRBD1; clone_size: once; j_call: TRBJ1-2; v_call: TRBV6-5; cdr3_nt: TGTGCCAGCAGCCAAACGACACAGGGGGCTGGAGGCTACACCTTC; cdr3_aa: CASSQTTQGAGGYTF
d_call: .; clone_size: .; j_call: TRBJ2-1; v_call: TRBV10-3; cdr3_nt: TGTGCCATCAGGACACCTCCCTCCTACAATGAGCAGTTCTTC; cdr3_aa: CAIRTPPSYNEQFF
d_call: TRBD1; clone_size: few; j_call: TRBJ1-4; v_call: TRBV5-4; cdr3_nt: TGTGCCAGCAGCTTGGGGGACAGTGGAGCTGAAAAACTGTTTTTT; cdr3_aa: CASSLGDSGAEKLFF
d_call: TRBD1; clone_size: .; j_call: TRBJ2-1; v_call: TRBV6-5; cdr3_nt: TGTGCCAGCAGTCCCGGGACAGGGAAGGATGAGCAGTTCTTC; cdr3_aa: CASSPGTGKDEQFF
d_call: .; clone_size: .; j_call: TRBJ1-5; v_call: TRBV4-1; cdr3_nt: TGCGCCAGCAGCCAAGAAGGAGGGTCCAATCAGCCCCAGCATTTT; cdr3_aa: CASSQEGGSNQPQHF
d_call: TRBD1; clone_size: .; j_call: TRBJ1-3; v_call: TRBV5-1; cdr3_nt: TGCGCCAGCAGCCCCCATCATTCGGGGACAGGGGCAAACACCATATATTTT; cdr3_aa: CASSPHHSGTGANTIYF